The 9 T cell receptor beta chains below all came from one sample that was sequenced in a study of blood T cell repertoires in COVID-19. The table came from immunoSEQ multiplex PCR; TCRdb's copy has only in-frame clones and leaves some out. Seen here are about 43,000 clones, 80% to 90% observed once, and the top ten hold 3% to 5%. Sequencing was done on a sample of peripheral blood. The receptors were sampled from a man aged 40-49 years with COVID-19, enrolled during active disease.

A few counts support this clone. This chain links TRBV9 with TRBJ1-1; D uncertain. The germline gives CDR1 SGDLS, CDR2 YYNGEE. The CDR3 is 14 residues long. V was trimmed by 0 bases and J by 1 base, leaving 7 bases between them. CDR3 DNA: TGTGCCAGCAGCGTAGTAGCAGCGAACACTGAAGCTTTCTTT. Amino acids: CASSVVAANTEAFF.

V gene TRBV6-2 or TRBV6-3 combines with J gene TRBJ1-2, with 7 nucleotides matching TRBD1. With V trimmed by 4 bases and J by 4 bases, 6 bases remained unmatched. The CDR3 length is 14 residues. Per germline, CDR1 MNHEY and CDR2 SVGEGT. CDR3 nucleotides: TGTGCCAGCAGTTTCGACAGGGTAATCTATGGCTACACCTTC. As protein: CASSFDRVIYGYTF.

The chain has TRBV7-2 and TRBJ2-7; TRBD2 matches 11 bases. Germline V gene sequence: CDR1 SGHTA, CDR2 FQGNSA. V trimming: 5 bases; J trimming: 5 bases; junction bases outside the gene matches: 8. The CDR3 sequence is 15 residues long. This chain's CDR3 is CASSATSGRVHEQYF. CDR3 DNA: TGTGCCAGCAGCGCAACTAGCGGGAGAGTCCACGAGCAGTACTTC. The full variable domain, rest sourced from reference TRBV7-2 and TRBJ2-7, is GAGVSQSPSNKVTEKGKDVELRCDPISGHTALYWYRQSLGQGLEFLIYFQGNSAPDKSGLPSDRFSAERTGGSVSTLTIQRTQQEDSAVYLCASSATSGRVHEQYFGPGTRLTVT.

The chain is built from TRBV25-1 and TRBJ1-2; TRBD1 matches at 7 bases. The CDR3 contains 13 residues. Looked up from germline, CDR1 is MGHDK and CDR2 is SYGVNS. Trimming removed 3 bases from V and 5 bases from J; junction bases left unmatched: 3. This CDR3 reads CASSESGGYGYTF. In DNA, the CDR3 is TGTGCCAGCAGTGAGTCAGGGGGGTATGGCTACACCTTC.

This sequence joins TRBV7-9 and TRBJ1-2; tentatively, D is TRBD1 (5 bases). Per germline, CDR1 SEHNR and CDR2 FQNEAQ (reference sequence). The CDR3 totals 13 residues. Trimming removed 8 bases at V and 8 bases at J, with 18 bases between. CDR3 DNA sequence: TGTGCCAGCGGCACAACGGGGGTCTTAGGCTACACCTTC. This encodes CASGTTGVLGYTF.

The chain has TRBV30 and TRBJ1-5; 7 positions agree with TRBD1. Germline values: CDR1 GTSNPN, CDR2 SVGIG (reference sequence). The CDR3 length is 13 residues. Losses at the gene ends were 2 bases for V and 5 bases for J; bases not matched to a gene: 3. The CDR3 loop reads CAWSNQGDQPQHF. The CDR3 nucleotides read TGTGCCTGGAGTAACCAGGGGGATCAGCCCCAGCATTTT. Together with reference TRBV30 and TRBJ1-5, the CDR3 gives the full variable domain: SQTIHQWPATLVQPVGSPLSLECTVEGTSNPNLYWYRQAAGRGLQLLFYSVGIGQISSEVPQNLSASRPQDRQFILSSKKLLLSDSGFYLCAWSNQGDQPQHFGDGTRLSIL.

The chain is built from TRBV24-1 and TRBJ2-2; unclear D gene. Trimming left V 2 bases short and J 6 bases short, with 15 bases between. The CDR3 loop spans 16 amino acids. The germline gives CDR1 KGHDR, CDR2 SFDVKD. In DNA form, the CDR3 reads TGTGCCACCAGTGATTATGGCCTAGGCCCCTCCGGGGAGCTGTTTTTT. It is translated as CATSDYGLGPSGELFF.

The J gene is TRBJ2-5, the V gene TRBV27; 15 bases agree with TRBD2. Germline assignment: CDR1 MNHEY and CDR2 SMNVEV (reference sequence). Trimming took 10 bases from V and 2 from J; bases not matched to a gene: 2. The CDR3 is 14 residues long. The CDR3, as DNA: TGTGCCACGGGGACTAGCGGGAGGCAAGAGACCCAGTACTTC. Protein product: CATGTSGRQETQYF.

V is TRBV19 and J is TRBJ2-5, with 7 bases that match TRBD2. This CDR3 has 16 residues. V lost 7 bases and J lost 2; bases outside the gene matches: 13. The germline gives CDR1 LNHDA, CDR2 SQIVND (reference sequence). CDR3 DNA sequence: TGTGCCAGTACCTCCGGAGGAACTAGCGTGCAAGAGACCCAGTACTTC. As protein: CASTSGGTSVQETQYF.